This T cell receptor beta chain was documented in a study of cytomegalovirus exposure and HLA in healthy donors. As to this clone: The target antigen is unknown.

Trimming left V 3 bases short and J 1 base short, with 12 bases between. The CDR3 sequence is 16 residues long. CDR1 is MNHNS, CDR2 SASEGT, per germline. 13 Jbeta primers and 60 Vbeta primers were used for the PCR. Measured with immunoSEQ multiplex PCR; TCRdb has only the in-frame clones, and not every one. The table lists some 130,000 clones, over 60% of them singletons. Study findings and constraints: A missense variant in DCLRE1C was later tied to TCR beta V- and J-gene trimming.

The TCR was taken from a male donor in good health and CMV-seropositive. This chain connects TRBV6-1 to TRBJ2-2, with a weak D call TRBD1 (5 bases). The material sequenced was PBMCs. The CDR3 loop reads CASSDRPGQNTGELFF. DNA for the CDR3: TGTGCCAGCAGTGACCGACCAGGACAGAACACCGGGGAGCTGTTTTTT.